This entry lists 3 T cell receptor beta chains sequenced from one sample in a study of long-term antiretroviral therapy in people with HIV. The run of the v3.0 immunoSEQ assay was at survey level. Clones were read by immunoSEQ multiplex PCR, and TCRdb kept only the in-frame ones, dropping some. In the table there are under 50,000 clones, approximately 85% of which are singletons. The sample here was unsorted PBMCs, taken 3.1 years after starting antiretroviral therapy. The receptors were gathered from a woman aged 50 to 65 with HIV.

The J gene is TRBJ2-7, the V gene TRBV7-2, with TRBD2 matching 13 bases. The CDR3 totals 14 residues. V dropped 5 bases and J dropped 6; count of bases not matched to a gene: 4. Germline assignment: CDR1 SGHTA and CDR2 FQGNSA. CDR3 region: CASSPTSGGGEQYF. The CDR3 nucleotides are TGTGCCAGCAGCCCTACTAGCGGGGGGGGCGAGCAGTACTTC.

This chain connects TRBV9 to TRBJ1-1, with D hard to call. V dropped 3 bases and J dropped 7 bases, with 22 bases sitting between them. CDR3 length equals 16 residues. Germline V gene lookup returns CDR1 SGDLS and CDR2 YYNGEE. CDR3 protein: CASSAYPGREYGEAFF. CDR3 nucleotide sequence: TGTGCCAGCAGCGCCTACCCCGGGAGGGAATACGGTGAAGCTTTCTTT.

The rearrangement links TRBV30 to TRBJ1-1, with TRBD1 matching over 9 bases. Germline V gene data show CDR1 as GTSNPN and CDR2 as SVGIG (reference sequence). The V segment lost 5 bases and the J segment 4 bases; nucleotides outside the gene matches: 11. This CDR3 spans 15 amino acids. This chain's CDR3 is CAWGRDREGGTEAFF. The DNA of the CDR3 is TGTGCCTGGGGCAGGGACAGGGAAGGGGGCACTGAAGCTTTCTTT.